These 27 T cell receptor beta chains were sequenced from one sample in a study of T cells after yellow fever vaccination. Each CDR3 protein is one row after TCRdb ran MiXCR on the 5' RACE reads. Here the sample spans hundreds of thousands of distinct CDR3 sequences, 10% to 15% being singletons. Specimen: PBMCs, collected on the day of the yellow fever booster vaccination. The receptors derive from a man younger than 45 who received the YFV17D yellow fever vaccine.

The V and J genes are TRBV18 and TRBJ1-2; no clear D gene. This CDR3 is 13 amino acids long. Trimming cost V 2 bases and J 5 bases, with 9 bases left between them. Germline CDR1 is KGHSH and CDR2 is LQKENI. CDR3 loop: CASSPENQYGYTF. CDR3 nucleotide sequence: TGTGCCAGCTCACCAGAGAATCAGTATGGCTACACCTTC. The whole variable domain, filled in from reference TRBV18 and TRBJ1-2, reads NAGVMQNPRHLVRRRGQEARLRCSPMKGHSHVYWYRQLPEEGLKFMVYLQKENIIDESGMPKERFSAEFPKEGPSILRIQQVVRGDSAAYFCASSPENQYGYTFGSGTRLTVV.

As to this clonotype: At one boundary the junction diverges from the germline segment, which might be a read error. V and J are TRBV6-1 and TRBJ1-1; D uncertain. Germline V gene data show CDR1 as MNHNS and CDR2 as SASEGT. This CDR3 is 14 amino acids long. CDR3 amino acids: CASSESYMKTEAFF. The CDR3, as DNA: TGTGCCAGCAGTGAATCCTATATGAAAACTGAAGCTTTCTTT.

The V and J genes are TRBV12-3 or TRBV12-4 and TRBJ1-1; 7 nucleotides agree with TRBD1. The CDR3 is 13 amino acids. V lost 6 bases, J lost 5 bases, and 6 bases stayed unmatched. DNA for the CDR3: TGTGCCAGCAGCTCAAGGGGGCATACTGAAGCTTTCTTT. Encoded protein: CASSSRGHTEAFF.

This clonotype occurred a few times. This sequence joins TRBV5-1 and TRBJ1-2; possible D gene TRBD1, 6 bases. The CDR3 has 15 residues. With 6 bases removed from V and 2 bases from J, the gap between germline ends came to 17 bases. The germline gives CDR1 SGHRS, CDR2 YFSETQ. In DNA, the CDR3 is TGCGCCAGCACGGGGGCAGGACAGACCAACTATGGCTACACCTTC. Translated, it gives CASTGAGQTNYGYTF.

This clonotype was observed a handful of times. The CDR3 is CASSAAGGNTQYF. Here the CDR3 DNA reads TGTGCCAGCAGCGCCGCAGGGGGCAATACGCAGTATTTT. The V call is TRBV7-2, the J call TRBJ2-3; 8 bases agree with TRBD1. Germline V gene data show CDR1 as SGHTA and CDR2 as FQGNSA. V lost 5 bases to trimming and J lost 7 bases; unmatched junction nucleotides: 5. The CDR3 has 13 residues.

A few counts support this clonotype. One end of the junction fails to match germline, which may point to a read error. The chain uses TRBV10-3 and TRBJ1-4, with unresolved D. In germline, CDR1 is ENHRY, CDR2 SYGVKD. The CDR3 has 12 residues. The CDR3: CAISQSGEKLFF. DNA for the CDR3: TGTGCCATCAGTCAGTCAGGAGAAAAACTGTTTTTT.

This clonotype was detected many times. The chain is built from TRBV5-1 and TRBJ2-7, with TRBD1 matching over 9 bases. The germline V gene has CDR1 SGHRS and CDR2 YFSETQ. J lost 0 bases, V lost 0 bases, and 1 base had no gene match. This CDR3 has 15 residues. DNA of the CDR3: TGCGCCAGCAGCTTGGGGACAGGGGCCTCCTACGAGCAGTACTTC. Translated, it gives CASSLGTGASYEQYF. The full variable domain, with the rest looked up from reference TRBV5-1 and TRBJ2-7, is KAGVTQTPRYLIKTRGQQVTLSCSPISGHRSVSWYQQTPGQGLQFLFEYFSETQRNKGNFPGRFSGRQFSNSRSEMNVSTLELGDSALYLCASSLGTGASYEQYFGPGTRLTVT.

This clonotype was counted between two and nine times. The CDR3 spells CASSLRASDYYEQYF. The CDR3 region has the DNA TGTGCCAGCAGCCTCAGGGCTAGCGATTACTACGAGCAGTACTTC. This sequence joins TRBV7-2 and TRBJ2-7, with a possible D match to TRBD2 (6 bases). V was pared by 5 bases and J by 3 bases, with 17 bases between. The CDR3 runs to 15 residues. Germline V gene sequence: CDR1 SGHTA, CDR2 FQGNSA.

The chain carries TRBV7-2 and TRBJ1-4; D perhaps matches TRBD1 (6 bases). The CDR3 runs 15 residues. Trimming left V 0 bases short and J 5 bases short, with 10 bases between. In germline, CDR1 is SGHTA, CDR2 FQGNSA. CDR3 loop: CASSLARQGNEKLFF. In DNA form, the CDR3 reads TGTGCCAGCAGCTTAGCGAGGCAGGGGAATGAAAAACTGTTTTTT.

V is TRBV19 and J is TRBJ1-1, with a weak D call TRBD1 (5 bases). The CDR3 consists of 12 residues. V lost 6 bases and J lost 5, with 10 bases in between. Per germline, CDR1 LNHDA and CDR2 SQIVND (reference sequence). In DNA, the CDR3 is TGTGCCAGTAGAGCGGGGGTTACTGAAGCTTTCTTT. Its translation is CASRAGVTEAFF.

The rearrangement uses TRBV4-3 and TRBJ2-1; tentative D call: TRBD2 (6 bases). Trimming removed 4 bases at V and 2 bases at J, with 12 bases between. This CDR3 has 15 residues. CDR1 LGHNA and CDR2 YSLEER come from the germline V gene. For the CDR3, the DNA is TGCGCCAGCAGCCCACGACTAGTACCCTACAATGAGCAGTTCTTC. It specifies CASSPRLVPYNEQFF.

This chain links TRBV24-1 with TRBJ1-2; unclear D gene. V was shortened by 5 bases and J by 5 bases, with 14 bases between the two germline ends. This CDR3 is 14 amino acids long. Germline assignment: CDR1 KGHDR and CDR2 SFDVKD. The CDR3 loop is CATSAVSGDYGYTF. The CDR3 DNA sequence: TGTGCCACCAGTGCGGTTAGCGGAGATTATGGCTACACCTTC.

The chain links TRBV20-1 to TRBJ2-3, with D possibly matching TRBD2 (6 bases). Germline values: CDR1 DFQATT, CDR2 SNEGSKA (reference sequence). Trimming left V 5 bases short and J 0 bases short, with 18 bases between. The CDR3 is 16 residues long. The CDR3 region has the DNA TGCAGTGCTGAGGGGTCCGGGAGCGGAAGCACAGATACGCAGTATTTT. Protein sequence: CSAEGSGSGSTDTQYF.

This clonotype has more than one count but fewer than ten. The genes are TRBV28 and TRBJ2-2; unclear D gene. V was trimmed by 2 bases and J by 5 bases, leaving 9 bases between them. This CDR3 has 14 amino acids. Germline V gives CDR1 MDHEN, CDR2 SYDVKM. CDR3 residues: CASSLIAGTGELFF. For the CDR3, the DNA is TGTGCCAGCAGTTTAATCGCTGGGACCGGGGAGCTGTTTTTT.

This chain uses TRBV18 with TRBJ1-1; D ambiguous. Germline V gene data show CDR1 as KGHSH and CDR2 as LQKENI. CDR3 size: 14 residues. V was pared by 2 bases and J by 1 base, with 8 bases between. This CDR3 is CASSPRAANTEAFF. The CDR3 bases are TGTGCCAGCTCACCAAGGGCAGCGAACACTGAAGCTTTCTTT.

This clonotype was counted between two and nine times. The chain links TRBV20-1 to TRBJ2-5, with D uncertain. Trimming removed 1 base from V and 4 bases from J, with 16 bases in between. The CDR3 is 15 amino acids. Looked up from germline, CDR1 is DFQATT and CDR2 is SNEGSKA (reference sequence). The CDR3 DNA is TGCAGTGCTAGAGGGGCCGAGGAGCCGTTAGAGACCCAGTACTTC. As protein: CSARGAEEPLETQYF.

This clonotype was recorded a few times. The rearrangement links TRBV6-5 to TRBJ2-5; weak D call: TRBD2 (5 bases). Between the trimmed V and J ends, which lost 2 bases and 4 bases, there was a span of 11 bases. The length of the CDR3 is 14 residues. The germline V gene has CDR1 MNHEY and CDR2 SVGAGI. This chain's CDR3 is CASSYAGRGETQYF. DNA of the CDR3: TGTGCCAGCAGTTACGCTGGACGGGGAGAGACCCAGTACTTC.

In this sample, this clonotype turned up a few times. This rearrangement joins TRBV29-1 to TRBJ2-2; TRBD2 might be the D (6 bases). Between the trimmed V and J ends, which lost 7 bases and 5 bases, there was a span of 17 bases. The CDR3 has 14 amino acids. The V gene's germline CDR1 is SQVTM and CDR2 ANQGSEA. For the CDR3, the DNA is TGCAGCGGGGGGGACCTCCCCGGAACCGGGGAGCTGTTTTTT. This gives the protein CSGGDLPGTGELFF.

The chain combines TRBV5-1 with TRBJ2-1, with D hard to call. The germline V gene has CDR1 SGHRS and CDR2 YFSETQ. The CDR3 spans 16 residues. The germline V and J ends were trimmed by 2 bases and 4 bases, with 16 bases remaining between them. The CDR3 is CASSFSVNYQYNEQFF. CDR3 nucleotide sequence: TGCGCCAGCAGCTTTTCCGTCAACTATCAATACAATGAGCAGTTCTTC. Based on the CDR3 plus reference TRBV5-1 and TRBJ2-1, the full variable domain is KAGVTQTPRYLIKTRGQQVTLSCSPISGHRSVSWYQQTPGQGLQFLFEYFSETQRNKGNFPGRFSGRQFSNSRSEMNVSTLELGDSALYLCASSFSVNYQYNEQFFGPGTRLTVL.

On this clonotype: Here the CDR3 omits its conserved ending phenylalanine or tryptophan, so a read error is the likely source. V gene TRBV7-8 combines with J gene TRBJ2-7; 10 positions agree with TRBD2. The V and J ends lost 4 bases and 5 bases, in that order; junction bases with no gene match: 17. The CDR3 runs 18 residues. Germline V lookup: CDR1 SGHVS, CDR2 FQNEAQ. The CDR3 spells CASSSTAQSSGSMNEQYY. As DNA, the CDR3 is TGTGCCAGCAGCTCCACCGCCCAGTCTAGCGGGAGTATGAACGAGCAGTACTAC.

This chain links TRBV20-1 with TRBJ2-7; D is unclear. V lost 2 bases to trimming and J lost 3 bases, with 11 bases between them. Germline CDR1 reads DFQATT; CDR2 reads SNEGSKA (reference sequence). There are 13 residues in the CDR3. CDR3 protein: CSARSGKVYEQYF. CDR3 nucleotides: TGCAGTGCTAGATCGGGCAAAGTCTACGAGCAGTACTTC.

The sample holds a few counts of this clonotype. The chain employs TRBV30 and TRBJ2-1; 13 bases match TRBD2. The germline gives CDR1 GTSNPN, CDR2 SVGIG (reference sequence). This CDR3 spans 15 amino acids. V lost 0 bases and J lost 10; bases outside the gene matches: 6. CDR3 protein: CAWSVRLAGGEEQFF. CDR3 sequence (DNA): TGTGCCTGGAGTGTACGACTAGCGGGAGGAGAGGAGCAGTTCTTC.

A few counts support this clonotype. The chain has TRBV15 and TRBJ2-1; 9 bases align to TRBD2. From germline, CDR1 is LNHNV and CDR2 YYDKDF (reference sequence). V gave up 3 bases and J gave up 6 bases; unmatched junction bases: 6. CDR3 length: 15 residues. The CDR3 DNA follows: TGTGCCACCAGCAGGCCCTTTAGCGGGAGCAATGAGCAGTTCTTC. Amino acid sequence: CATSRPFSGSNEQFF. The variable domain in full, with the rest retrieved from reference TRBV15 and TRBJ2-1, is DAMVIQNPRYQVTQFGKPVTLSCSQTLNHNVMYWYQQKSSQAPKLLFHYYDKDFNNEADTPDNFQSRRPNTSFCFLDIRSPGLGDTAMYLCATSRPFSGSNEQFFGPGTRLTVL.

This clonotype came up a few times. V gene TRBV12-3 or TRBV12-4 combines with J gene TRBJ2-7; TRBD1 might be the D (6 bases). V was trimmed by 2 bases and J by 6 bases, leaving 11 bases between them. This CDR3 contains 13 residues. CDR3 loop: CASSLNHRVEQYF. The CDR3 DNA follows: TGTGCCAGCAGTTTAAACCACAGGGTCGAGCAGTACTTC.

This clonotype occurred many times. The junction departs from germline at one end; a sequencing error may be responsible. The CDR3 spells CASSSGPDYGTGNNEQFF. Written as DNA, the CDR3 is TGTGCTAGCAGCTCCGGACCAGATTACGGGACAGGCAACAATGAGCAGTTCTTC. V gene TRBV7-7 combines with J gene TRBJ2-1; TRBD1 matches at 8 bases. The CDR3 spans 18 residues. Germline CDR1 and CDR2: SSHAT and FNYEAQ (reference sequence).

In this sample, this clonotype turned up many times. This chain uses TRBV18 with TRBJ2-5, with D unclear. Between the trimmed V and J ends, which lost 8 bases and 2 bases, there was a span of 6 bases. This CDR3 comprises 11 residues. Germline lookup yields CDR1 KGHSH and CDR2 LQKENI. The CDR3 coding sequence is TGTGCCAGCAGCCCTCAAGAGACCCAGTACTTC. Its translation: CASSPQETQYF.

A few counts support this clonotype. The chain recombines TRBV5-1 with TRBJ2-1, with D perhaps matching TRBD1 (6 bases). The CDR3 consists of 14 residues. Germline loops: CDR1 SGHRS, CDR2 YFSETQ. Trimming pared 0 bases from V and 8 bases from J, leaving 12 bases between. The CDR3 nucleotides are TGCGCCAGCAGCTTGGGGACAGCCGGGGATGAGCAGTTCTTC. It yields the protein CASSLGTAGDEQFF.